This T cell receptor (beta chain) was identified during a study of blood T cell repertoires in COVID-19. Study overall: Sites across the United States, Italy and Spain contributed samples from acute and convalescent COVID-19. PBMCs, B-cell-depleted T cells, or T cells provided the cDNA or gDNA that made up the material.

Authors' analysis steps: How many nucleated cells were present was estimated from reference gene primer amplification. The protocol was immunoSEQ multiplex PCR, while the TCRdb copy is restricted to in-frame clones and leaves out a portion. The V and J calls and clone size are taken from that table; D and trimming were inferred from the DNA. The table records 100,000 or so clones, more than 75% of them present only once. Germline V gene sequence: CDR1 SEHNR, CDR2 FQNEAQ (reference sequence). The CDR3 length is 14 residues. The J segment lost 3 bases and the V segment lost 3 bases, leaving 1 base of the junction unmatched.

This receptor was obtained from a man aged 50 or older with active or convalescent COVID-19. The source material was peripheral blood. The chain couples TRBV7-9 to TRBJ2-3; 9 nucleotides line up with TRBD2. The CDR3 spells CASSFLAGTDTQYF. CDR3 DNA: TGTGCCAGCAGCTTTCTAGCGGGAACAGATACGCAGTATTTT.